This section outlines one T cell receptor (beta chain) sequence together with its context. Its antigen is still unknown. This sample was included in a study of regulatory and conventional T cells in RAG deficiency. General study results and limits: Shannon entropy was markedly lower and Simpson indices higher in RAG-deficient patients than control T-cell subsets. Omenn syndrome and CID/AS patients had roughly 100-fold fewer unique Treg TCR beta sequences, versus roughly 10-fold elsewhere. In Omenn syndrome, Treg and Tconv repertoires overlapped >80%.

Measured with immunoSEQ multiplex PCR; TCRdb has only the in-frame clones, and not every one. The sample lists about 9,000 clones, 70% to 90% occurring once. This CDR3 comprises 14 residues. Losses at the gene ends were 3 bases for V and 4 bases for J; bases not matched to a gene: 2. From germline, CDR1 is LNHDA and CDR2 SQIVND (reference sequence). A further study also used this sample, focusing on regulatory T cells. From that report: The primer mix had 52 TRBV and 13 TRBJ primers. Regulatory T cells showed the strongest V-J pair restriction and V/J gene skewing among patient repertoires.

V and J are TRBV19 and TRBJ2-1, with 8 bases fitting TRBD1. Sequenced material: CD8+ T cells sorted from blood. This TCR was recovered from a human donor in good health. CDR3 region: CASSMTGEYNEQFF. In DNA form, the CDR3 reads TGTGCCAGTAGTATGACAGGGGAATACAATGAGCAGTTCTTC.